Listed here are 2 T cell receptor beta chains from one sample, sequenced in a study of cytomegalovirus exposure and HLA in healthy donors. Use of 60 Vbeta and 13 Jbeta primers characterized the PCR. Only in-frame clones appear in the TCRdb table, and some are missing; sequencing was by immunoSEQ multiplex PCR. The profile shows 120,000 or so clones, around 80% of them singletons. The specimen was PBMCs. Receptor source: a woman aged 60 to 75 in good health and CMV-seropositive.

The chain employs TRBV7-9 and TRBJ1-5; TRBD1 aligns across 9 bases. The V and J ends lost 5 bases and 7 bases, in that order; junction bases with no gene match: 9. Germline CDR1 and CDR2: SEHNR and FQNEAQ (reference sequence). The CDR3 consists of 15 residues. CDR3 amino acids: CASSTGTGKGQPQHF. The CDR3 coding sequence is TGTGCCAGCAGCACTGGGACAGGGAAAGGCCAGCCCCAGCATTTT. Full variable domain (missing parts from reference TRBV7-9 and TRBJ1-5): DTGVSQNPRHKITKRGQNVTFRCDPISEHNRLYWYRQTLGQGPEFLTYFQNEAQLEKSRLLSDRFSAERPKGSFSTLEIQRTEQGDSAMYLCASSTGTGKGQPQHFGDGTRLSIL.

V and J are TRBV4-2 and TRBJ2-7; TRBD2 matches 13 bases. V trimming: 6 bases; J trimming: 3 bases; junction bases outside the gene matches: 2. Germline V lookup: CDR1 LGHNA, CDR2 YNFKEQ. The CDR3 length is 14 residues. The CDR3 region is CASSGLAGVYEQYF. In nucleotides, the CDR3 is TGTGCCAGCAGTGGACTAGCGGGAGTCTACGAGCAGTACTTC.